The rows below give T cell receptor beta chains drawn from one sample of a study of molecular identifiers for immune sequencing clone quantification. One entry per CDR3 protein, called by TCRdb with MiXCR from the PCR reads. The sample lists under 65,000 distinct CDR3 sequences; 25% were seen once. Sample: naive CD8+ T cells from blood, with Jurkat cell RNA spiked in. The receptor source for this set is a human donor in good health. Some libraries in this study had Jurkat cell RNA spiked in. The CDR3 runs from the conserved cysteine through the conserved F or W. The D gene is left open where the match is weak. Rows give clone size only sometimes, using once, few, many, or a class for an expanded clone.

d_gene: -; abundance: many; v_gene: TRBV19; j_gene: TRBJ1-1; len: 14; CDR3aa: CASSPAFLNTEAFF; CDR3nt: TGTGCCAGTAGTCCGGCCTTCCTTAACACTGAAGCTTTCTTT
d_gene: -; abundance: many; v_gene: TRBV29-1; j_gene: TRBJ1-1; len: 15; CDR3aa: CSVVGGINMGTEAFF; CDR3nt: TGCAGCGTTGTTGGGGGGATTAATATGGGCACTGAAGCTTTCTTT
d_gene: TRBD2; abundance: -; v_gene: TRBV6-2/TRBV6-3; j_gene: TRBJ2-3; len: 19; CDR3aa: CASSLDRGTSGVFTDTQYF; CDR3nt: TGTGCCAGCAGTTTGGACAGGGGGACTAGCGGGGTCTTCACAGATACGCAGTATTTT
d_gene: -; abundance: -; v_gene: TRBV29-1; j_gene: TRBJ2-1; len: 12; CDR3aa: CSVEERGNGQFF; CDR3nt: TGCAGCGTTGAAGAACGGGGGAATGGGCAGTTCTTC
d_gene: TRBD2; abundance: many; v_gene: TRBV20-1; j_gene: TRBJ2-3; len: 14; CDR3aa: CSAFRSGGADTQYF; CDR3nt: TGCAGTGCTTTTCGTAGCGGGGGGGCAGATACGCAGTATTTT
d_gene: TRBD1; abundance: many; v_gene: TRBV6-5; j_gene: TRBJ2-1; len: 15; CDR3aa: CASSDRGGSYNEQFF; CDR3nt: TGTGCCAGCAGTGACAGGGGCGGGTCCTACAATGAGCAGTTCTTC
d_gene: TRBD2; abundance: many; v_gene: TRBV29-1; j_gene: TRBJ2-1; len: 14; CDR3aa: CSAVLADLYNEQFF; CDR3nt: TGCAGCGCCGTCCTAGCGGACCTCTACAATGAGCAGTTCTTC
d_gene: -; abundance: -; v_gene: TRBV27; j_gene: TRBJ2-7; len: 14; CDR3aa: CASSSGGSVYEQYF; CDR3nt: TGTGCCAGCAGTTCAGGGGGGTCTGTCTACGAGCAGTACTTC
d_gene: TRBD1; abundance: -; v_gene: TRBV11-3; j_gene: TRBJ2-5; len: 15; CDR3aa: CASSLDRGLGETQYF; CDR3nt: TGTGCCAGCAGCTTGGACAGGGGGCTTGGAGAGACCCAGTACTTC
d_gene: -; abundance: medium-sized; v_gene: TRBV6-5; j_gene: TRBJ2-7; len: 11; CDR3aa: CASSYVGEQYF; CDR3nt: TGTGCCAGCAGTTACGTCGGGGAGCAGTACTTC
d_gene: -; abundance: many; v_gene: TRBV5-4; j_gene: TRBJ1-1; len: 15; CDR3aa: CASSLAGTLNTEAFF; CDR3nt: TGTGCCAGCAGTTTGGCCGGGACTTTGAACACTGAAGCTTTCTTT
d_gene: TRBD2; abundance: many; v_gene: TRBV28; j_gene: TRBJ2-2; len: 16; CDR3aa: CASTELAGEPPGELFF; CDR3nt: TGTGCCAGCACCGAACTAGCGGGAGAACCCCCCGGGGAGCTGTTTTTT
d_gene: TRBD1; abundance: many; v_gene: TRBV7-8; j_gene: TRBJ2-3; len: 15; CDR3aa: CASSLPQGITDTQYF; CDR3nt: TGTGCCAGCAGCCTACCACAGGGGATCACAGATACGCAGTATTTT
d_gene: TRBD2; abundance: many; v_gene: TRBV9; j_gene: TRBJ2-3; len: 15; CDR3aa: CASSVRAGDPDTQYF; CDR3nt: TGTGCCAGCAGCGTACGAGCGGGAGACCCAGATACGCAGTATTTT
d_gene: TRBD1; abundance: many; v_gene: TRBV28; j_gene: TRBJ2-7; len: 14; CDR3aa: CATTPRDRVDEQYF; CDR3nt: TGTGCCACGACGCCAAGGGACAGGGTAGACGAGCAGTACTTC
d_gene: TRBD1; abundance: many; v_gene: TRBV15; j_gene: TRBJ2-7; len: 13; CDR3aa: CATSSDRDYEQYF; CDR3nt: TGTGCCACCAGCAGCGACAGGGACTACGAGCAGTACTTC
d_gene: -; abundance: -; v_gene: TRBV2; j_gene: TRBJ2-1; len: 14; CDR3aa: CASSRSGSLYEQFF; CDR3nt: TGTGCCAGCAGTCGTTCCGGGAGTTTATACGAGCAGTTCTTC
d_gene: -; abundance: many; v_gene: TRBV7-9; j_gene: TRBJ1-1; len: 14; CDR3aa: CASSLGGGEALAFF; CDR3nt: TGTGCCAGCAGCTTAGGAGGAGGGGAGGCCCTAGCTTTCTTT
d_gene: TRBD1; abundance: many; v_gene: TRBV29-1; j_gene: TRBJ1-4; len: 14; CDR3aa: CSVSQDRVGEKLFF; CDR3nt: TGCAGCGTTTCCCAGGACAGGGTAGGCGAAAAACTGTTTTTT
d_gene: TRBD1; abundance: many; v_gene: TRBV20-1; j_gene: TRBJ2-7; len: 14; CDR3aa: CSASQDRTAYEQYF; CDR3nt: TGCAGTGCTAGCCAGGACAGGACCGCCTACGAGCAGTACTTC
d_gene: -; abundance: many; v_gene: TRBV6-5; j_gene: TRBJ1-1; len: 14; CDR3aa: CASSYSRENTEAFF; CDR3nt: TGTGCCAGCAGTTACTCCCGGGAGAACACTGAAGCTTTCTTT
d_gene: TRBD1; abundance: few; v_gene: TRBV7-3; j_gene: TRBJ2-2; len: 17; CDR3aa: CASSLIFGTGQGGELFF; CDR3nt: TGTGCCAGCAGCTTAATTTTTGGGACAGGACAGGGCGGGGAGCTGTTTTTT
d_gene: TRBD1; abundance: many; v_gene: TRBV29-1; j_gene: TRBJ1-2; len: 14; CDR3aa: CSVEVGQGGYGYTF; CDR3nt: TGCAGCGTTGAAGTTGGACAGGGGGGCTATGGCTACACCTTC
d_gene: TRBD2; abundance: many; v_gene: TRBV12-3/TRBV12-4; j_gene: TRBJ2-3; len: 18; CDR3aa: CASSPEYLSGGGTDTQYF; CDR3nt: TGTGCCAGCAGTCCGGAGTACCTTAGCGGGGGTGGCACAGATACGCAGTATTTT
d_gene: -; abundance: many; v_gene: TRBV28; j_gene: TRBJ2-2; len: 9; CDR3aa: CASIRELFF; CDR3nt: TGTGCCAGCATTCGGGAGCTGTTTTTT
d_gene: TRBD2; abundance: many; v_gene: TRBV28; j_gene: TRBJ2-3; len: 16; CDR3aa: CASSLSLAGGADTQYF; CDR3nt: TGTGCCAGCAGTTTATCCCTAGCGGGAGGTGCAGATACGCAGTATTTT
d_gene: -; abundance: -; v_gene: TRBV27; j_gene: TRBJ1-1; len: 12; CDR3aa: CASSLEGGEAFF; CDR3nt: TGTGCCAGCAGTTTAGAGGGGGGGGAAGCTTTCTTT
d_gene: TRBD2; abundance: many; v_gene: TRBV7-8; j_gene: TRBJ2-5; len: 15; CDR3aa: CASSLGAGGPEAQYF; CDR3nt: TGTGCCAGCAGCTTAGGTGCGGGGGGGCCTGAGGCCCAGTACTTC
d_gene: -; abundance: many; v_gene: TRBV12-3/TRBV12-4; j_gene: TRBJ2-2; len: 12; CDR3aa: CASSRSGGELFF; CDR3nt: TGTGCCAGCAGTCGTTCGGGCGGGGAGCTGTTTTTT
d_gene: TRBD1; abundance: few; v_gene: TRBV7-9; j_gene: TRBJ1-4; len: 16; CDR3aa: CASSLAFEGAGEKLFF; CDR3nt: TGTGCCAGCAGCTTAGCGTTTGAGGGGGCTGGGGAAAAACTGTTTTTT
d_gene: -; abundance: many; v_gene: TRBV19; j_gene: TRBJ1-5; len: 15; CDR3aa: CASSIPGGLYQPQHF; CDR3nt: TGTGCCAGTAGTATCCCGGGGGGGTTGTACCAGCCCCAGCATTTT
d_gene: -; abundance: many; v_gene: TRBV4-1; j_gene: TRBJ2-2; len: 14; CDR3aa: CASSQDGAAGELFF; CDR3nt: TGCGCCAGCAGCCAAGATGGGGCGGCCGGGGAGCTGTTTTTT
d_gene: -; abundance: many; v_gene: TRBV29-1; j_gene: TRBJ2-2; len: 12; CDR3aa: CSVAGHTGELFF; CDR3nt: TGCAGCGTTGCGGGTCACACCGGGGAGCTGTTTTTT
d_gene: -; abundance: many; v_gene: TRBV29-1; j_gene: TRBJ2-7; len: 14; CDR3aa: CSVVPGDDLNEQYF; CDR3nt: TGCAGCGTTGTGCCCGGGGACGACCTGAACGAGCAGTACTTC
d_gene: TRBD1; abundance: many; v_gene: TRBV30; j_gene: TRBJ2-7; len: 13; CDR3aa: CAWTPGQGGEQYF; CDR3nt: TGTGCCTGGACCCCGGGACAGGGGGGAGAGCAGTACTTC
d_gene: TRBD1; abundance: -; v_gene: TRBV4-1; j_gene: TRBJ2-2; len: 15; CDR3aa: CASSQTTGGTGELCF; CDR3nt: TGCGCCAGCAGCCAGACGACAGGGGGTACCGGGGAGCTGTGTTTT
d_gene: -; abundance: -; v_gene: TRBV4-3; j_gene: TRBJ1-5; len: 16; CDR3aa: CARSQSRHVSNQPQHF; CDR3nt: TGCGCCCGCAGCCAATCTCGACATGTTAGCAATCAGCCCCAGCATTTT
d_gene: -; abundance: many; v_gene: TRBV20-1; j_gene: TRBJ2-1; len: 15; CDR3aa: CSASPEDTSGNEQFF; CDR3nt: TGCAGTGCTAGCCCCGAGGACACGTCAGGCAATGAGCAGTTCTTC
d_gene: TRBD1; abundance: many; v_gene: TRBV6-1; j_gene: TRBJ1-1; len: 15; CDR3aa: CASSEPGQGVTEAFF; CDR3nt: TGTGCCAGCAGTGAACCGGGACAGGGGGTCACTGAAGCTTTCTTT
d_gene: -; abundance: -; v_gene: TRBV29-1; j_gene: TRBJ1-1; len: 14; CDR3aa: CSSLGLGARPEAFF; CDR3nt: TGCAGCTCGCTGGGGTTGGGCGCGCGACCTGAAGCTTTCTTT
d_gene: -; abundance: many; v_gene: TRBV12-3/TRBV12-4; j_gene: TRBJ2-3; len: 14; CDR3aa: CASSFGGAGDTQYF; CDR3nt: TGTGCCAGCAGTTTCGGAGGGGCCGGGGATACGCAGTATTTT
d_gene: -; abundance: -; v_gene: TRBV20-1; j_gene: TRBJ1-2; len: 14; CDR3aa: CSTRSPGDVYGYTF; CDR3nt: TGCAGTACCCGAAGCCCAGGGGACGTCTATGGCTACACCTTC
d_gene: TRBD1; abundance: few; v_gene: TRBV30; j_gene: TRBJ1-1; len: 14; CDR3aa: CAWESGGFFTEAFF; CDR3nt: TGTGCCTGGGAGTCAGGGGGCTTCTTCACTGAAGCTTTCTTT
d_gene: -; abundance: many; v_gene: TRBV29-1; j_gene: TRBJ1-1; len: 12; CDR3aa: CSVVKGRYEAFF; CDR3nt: TGCAGCGTTGTTAAGGGGCGGTACGAAGCTTTCTTT
d_gene: -; abundance: many; v_gene: TRBV12-3/TRBV12-4; j_gene: TRBJ2-1; len: 12; CDR3aa: CASSPQGNEQFF; CDR3nt: TGTGCCAGCAGCCCCCAGGGTAATGAGCAGTTCTTC
d_gene: -; abundance: many; v_gene: TRBV3-1; j_gene: TRBJ2-1; len: 13; CDR3aa: CASSQVGTDEQFF; CDR3nt: TGTGCCAGCAGCCAAGTGGGGACGGATGAGCAGTTCTTC
d_gene: -; abundance: many; v_gene: TRBV19; j_gene: TRBJ2-2; len: 17; CDR3aa: CASSTPNGASETGELFF; CDR3nt: TGTGCCAGTAGTACACCTAACGGGGCTAGCGAGACCGGGGAGCTGTTTTTT
d_gene: TRBD2; abundance: many; v_gene: TRBV28; j_gene: TRBJ2-5; len: 15; CDR3aa: CASSLELAGKETQYF; CDR3nt: TGTGCCAGCAGTCTTGAACTAGCGGGGAAAGAGACCCAGTACTTC
d_gene: -; abundance: -; v_gene: TRBV11-2; j_gene: TRBJ1-5; len: 12; CDR3aa: CASSQWDQPQHF; CDR3nt: TGTGCCAGCAGCCAGTGGGATCAGCCCCAGCATTTT
d_gene: -; abundance: many; v_gene: TRBV5-1; j_gene: TRBJ2-6; len: 18; CDR3aa: CASSLAGTGDWGANVLTF; CDR3nt: TGCGCCAGCAGCTTGGCAGGGACCGGGGATTGGGGGGCCAACGTCCTGACTTTC
d_gene: TRBD1; abundance: few; v_gene: TRBV27; j_gene: TRBJ1-1; len: 12; CDR3aa: CASTTGGTEAFF; CDR3nt: TGTGCCAGCACCACAGGGGGCACTGAAGCTTTCTTT
d_gene: TRBD2; abundance: many; v_gene: TRBV7-6; j_gene: TRBJ2-3; len: 16; CDR3aa: CASSKASGGAWDTQYF; CDR3nt: TGTGCCAGCAGCAAAGCTAGCGGGGGGGCTTGGGATACGCAGTATTTT
d_gene: TRBD2; abundance: many; v_gene: TRBV4-3; j_gene: TRBJ2-3; len: 16; CDR3aa: CASSQELAGGTDTQYF; CDR3nt: TGCGCCAGCAGCCAAGAACTAGCGGGGGGTACAGATACGCAGTATTTT
d_gene: -; abundance: many; v_gene: TRBV4-3; j_gene: TRBJ2-3; len: 13; CDR3aa: CASSQDGGGTQYF; CDR3nt: TGCGCCAGCAGCCAAGATGGGGGAGGTACGCAGTATTTT
d_gene: -; abundance: many; v_gene: TRBV28; j_gene: TRBJ2-5; len: 15; CDR3aa: CASTQQGAGVETQYF; CDR3nt: TGTGCCAGCACCCAACAGGGCGCAGGAGTAGAGACCCAGTACTTC
d_gene: TRBD1; abundance: many; v_gene: TRBV29-1; j_gene: TRBJ2-1; len: 18; CDR3aa: CSVELTGGTINPYNEQFF; CDR3nt: TGCAGCGTTGAACTTACAGGGGGCACAATCAATCCCTACAATGAGCAGTTCTTC
d_gene: -; abundance: few; v_gene: TRBV7-9; j_gene: TRBJ2-5; len: 15; CDR3aa: CASSSRLESLETQYF; CDR3nt: TGTGCCAGCAGCTCGCGGCTGGAGTCACTGGAGACCCAGTACTTC
d_gene: TRBD1; abundance: many; v_gene: TRBV20-1; j_gene: TRBJ2-2; len: 15; CDR3aa: CSARDRQGDAGELFF; CDR3nt: TGCAGTGCTAGAGATCGACAGGGGGATGCCGGGGAGCTGTTTTTT
d_gene: TRBD2; abundance: -; v_gene: TRBV18; j_gene: TRBJ2-3; len: 15; CDR3aa: CASSPSRPGGDTQYF; CDR3nt: TGTGCCAGCTCACCAAGCAGGCCGGGGGGAGATACGCAGTATTTT